A selection of T cell receptor beta chains follows, all from one sample in a study of T cell responses to AZD1222 COVID-19 vaccine. The protocol was immunoSEQ multiplex PCR, while the TCRdb copy is restricted to in-frame clones and leaves out a portion. The table lists 180,000 or so clones, approximately 95% of them singletons. The sequencing used peripheral blood, collected 28 days after the second AZD1222 dose. The receptors come from an adult who received the AZD1222 COVID-19 vaccine. CDR3s include the opening cysteine and the closing phenylalanine or tryptophan. A D gene is named only where the DNA matches it firmly. Not all rows give a size; the values are once, few, many and, for expanded clones, a class.

v_call: TRBV30; d_call: NA; clone_size: NA; j_call: TRBJ2-3; cdr3_nt: TGTGCCGGGGGGTGGGGTAGCACAGATACGCAGTATTTT; cdr3_aa: CAGGWGSTDTQYF
v_call: TRBV28; d_call: TRBD1; clone_size: NA; j_call: TRBJ1-6; cdr3_nt: TGTGCCAGCAGTTCTCCAGGACAGGGGGCAGGTTCACCCCTCCACTTT; cdr3_aa: CASSSPGQGAGSPLHF
v_call: TRBV12-5; d_call: NA; clone_size: NA; j_call: TRBJ1-4; cdr3_nt: TGTGCTAGTGGTACAGGGCATACCTCAACTAATGAAAAACTGTTTTTT; cdr3_aa: CASGTGHTSTNEKLFF
v_call: TRBV4-2; d_call: NA; clone_size: NA; j_call: TRBJ2-1; cdr3_nt: TGTGCCAGCAGCCCAGCCCGGGTAGCGAGCTCCTACAATGAGCAGTTCTTC; cdr3_aa: CASSPARVASSYNEQFF
v_call: TRBV4-2; d_call: NA; clone_size: NA; j_call: TRBJ1-1; cdr3_nt: TGTGCCAGCAGCCAAGTTTACGGGTTAGACACTGAAGCTTTCTTT; cdr3_aa: CASSQVYGLDTEAFF
v_call: TRBV4-1; d_call: NA; clone_size: NA; j_call: TRBJ2-5; cdr3_nt: TGCGCCAGCAGCCTGAGACCAATACAAGAGACCCAGTACTTC; cdr3_aa: CASSLRPIQETQYF
v_call: TRBV7-9; d_call: TRBD1; clone_size: once; j_call: TRBJ2-2; cdr3_nt: TGTGCCAGCAGCTCACAGGGGTCCACCGGGGAGCTGTTTTTT; cdr3_aa: CASSSQGSTGELFF
v_call: TRBV7-2; d_call: NA; clone_size: NA; j_call: TRBJ1-1; cdr3_nt: TGTGCCAGCAGCTTAGTGGAGGGTAACACTGAAGCTTTCTTT; cdr3_aa: CASSLVEGNTEAFF
v_call: TRBV4-3; d_call: NA; clone_size: NA; j_call: TRBJ2-7; cdr3_nt: TGCGCCAGCAGCCATGCATACGCTACCACCTACGAGCAGTACTTC; cdr3_aa: CASSHAYATTYEQYF
v_call: TRBV21-1; d_call: NA; clone_size: NA; j_call: TRBJ1-5; cdr3_nt: TGTGCCAGCAGCGCAAGGGGACAGGGTGGCCTCCTATTAAGCAATCAGCCCCAGCATTTT; cdr3_aa: CASSARGQGGLLLSNQPQHF
v_call: TRBV30; d_call: NA; clone_size: NA; j_call: TRBJ2-5; cdr3_nt: TGTGCCTGGAGTCCTACAGGACTGGGGGAGACCCAGTACTTC; cdr3_aa: CAWSPTGLGETQYF
v_call: TRBV11-2; d_call: TRBD1; clone_size: NA; j_call: TRBJ1-2; cdr3_nt: TGTGCCAGCAGCGCGACAGGGAATGGCTACACCTTC; cdr3_aa: CASSATGNGYTF
v_call: TRBV30; d_call: TRBD1; clone_size: NA; j_call: TRBJ1-1; cdr3_nt: TGTGCCTGGCAGACAGGGGGGGACACTGAAGCTTTCTTT; cdr3_aa: CAWQTGGDTEAFF
v_call: TRBV2; d_call: NA; clone_size: NA; j_call: TRBJ2-2; cdr3_nt: TGTGCCAGCACCGGGGGACGGGGGTCGAGGACCGGGGAGCTGTTTTTT; cdr3_aa: CASTGGRGSRTGELFF
v_call: TRBV12-3/TRBV12-4; d_call: TRBD2; clone_size: NA; j_call: TRBJ2-1; cdr3_nt: TGTGCCAGCAGGCGGGGGGCACACAATGAGCAGTTCTTC; cdr3_aa: CASRRGAHNEQFF
v_call: TRBV2; d_call: NA; clone_size: few; j_call: TRBJ2-2; cdr3_nt: TGTGCCAGCAGTAAAACCGACCCGAACACCGGGGAGCTGTTTTTT; cdr3_aa: CASSKTDPNTGELFF
v_call: TRBV10-3; d_call: NA; clone_size: NA; j_call: TRBJ2-1; cdr3_nt: TGTGCCATCAGTGAGTCGTTTGGGGGTGGGAATGAGCAGTTCTTC; cdr3_aa: CAISESFGGGNEQFF
v_call: TRBV28; d_call: TRBD1; clone_size: NA; j_call: TRBJ1-2; cdr3_nt: TGTGCCAGCACACCTCCCTTTCCAGGGGGCGACTATGGCTACACCTTC; cdr3_aa: CASTPPFPGGDYGYTF
v_call: TRBV7-2; d_call: TRBD1; clone_size: once; j_call: TRBJ2-7; cdr3_nt: TGTGCCAGCAGCTTAATCCAGGGGGCGTACGAGCAGTACTTC; cdr3_aa: CASSLIQGAYEQYF
v_call: TRBV3-1/TRBV3-2; d_call: TRBD1; clone_size: NA; j_call: TRBJ1-1; cdr3_nt: TGTGCCAGCAGCCAACTTCGGACAGGTGAAGCTTTCTTT; cdr3_aa: CASSQLRTGEAFF
v_call: TRBV28; d_call: NA; clone_size: NA; j_call: TRBJ1-1; cdr3_nt: TGTGCCAGCAGTTGGCCAAGGGCAAACCAGTTACTTAACACTGAAGCTTTCTTT; cdr3_aa: CASSWPRANQLLNTEAFF
v_call: TRBV19; d_call: NA; clone_size: NA; j_call: TRBJ1-1; cdr3_nt: TGTGCCAGTAACCGGGGGGTCACTGAAGCTTTCTTT; cdr3_aa: CASNRGVTEAFF
v_call: TRBV19; d_call: NA; clone_size: NA; j_call: TRBJ1-1; cdr3_nt: TGTGCCAGTAGTAGGGGGACGGCAAACACTGAAGCTTTCTTT; cdr3_aa: CASSRGTANTEAFF
v_call: TRBV9; d_call: NA; clone_size: NA; j_call: TRBJ1-1; cdr3_nt: TGTGCCAGCAGCGTAGGGGCCTTAGGAGAAGCTTTCTTT; cdr3_aa: CASSVGALGEAFF
v_call: TRBV5-1; d_call: TRBD1; clone_size: NA; j_call: TRBJ1-2; cdr3_nt: TGCGCCAGCAGCTTGGAGACGGGACAGGGAGGTAATGGCTACACCTTC; cdr3_aa: CASSLETGQGGNGYTF
v_call: TRBV19; d_call: TRBD1; clone_size: NA; j_call: TRBJ1-4; cdr3_nt: TGTGCCAGTAGTGCGACAGGGACTAATGAAAAACTGTTTTTT; cdr3_aa: CASSATGTNEKLFF